This TCR beta chain is drawn from a study of human T cells and chemical hapten exposure. Study-level results: No change in TCRs above 1 in 1000 frequency was produced by DPC sensitization.

The V end was cut by 3 bases, the J end by 0 bases, with 13 bases between. Germline V CDR1 and CDR2: SGDLS, YYNGEE. This CDR3 comprises 16 residues. This clonotype was counted many times. Its antigen is not identified. Individual cDNA molecules each carried unique molecular identifiers attached by the library. Original processing notes: Counting gave a median of approximately 96,000 TCRs per sample, with values ranging from roughly 23,224 to 700,000. TCRdb fed the RACE reads into MiXCR, producing one record per CDR3 protein. In this record, the V and J calls reflect TCRdb's handling and not the investigators' own analysis. This table has over 100,000 distinct CDR3 sequences, about 9.4% appearing once. Time point noted: healthy volunteer bleed at 2 weeks. The study extracted total RNA from unfractionated whole blood.

This clonotype originated in a male donor in good health. Some clones in this sample may be carry-over from other donors' samples. The chain has TRBV9 and TRBJ2-1; D unresolved. The sequencing input was whole blood. Written as DNA, the CDR3 is TGTGCCAGCAGCGCCCGGACCGTCACCTCCTACAATGAGCAGTTCTTC. It yields the protein CASSARTVTSYNEQFF. Together with reference TRBV9 and TRBJ2-1, the CDR3 gives the full variable domain: DSGVTQTPKHLITATGQRVTLRCSPRSGDLSVYWYQQSLDQGLQFLIQYYNGEERAKGNILERFSAQQFPDLHSELNLSSLELGDSALYFCASSARTVTSYNEQFFGPGTRLTVL.